Listed below are T cell receptor beta chains from one sample, sequenced in a study of CXCR3-negative and CXCR3-positive naive CD8 T cells. With the 5' RACE reads reprocessed, TCRdb shows one record per CDR3 protein and no DNA. The listing records roughly 86,000 distinct CDR3 sequences. The sequenced sample consisted of naive CXCR3- CD8+ T cells from blood. The receptors originated from a human donor in good health. Some clones in this sample may be carry-over from other donors' samples. Both conserved end residues are part of each CDR3. Fields, in order: J gene, V gene, CDR3 protein.

j_gene: TRBJ2-1; v_gene: TRBV5-1; CDR3aa: CASCPWDREGNEQFF
j_gene: TRBJ1-1; v_gene: TRBV4-3; CDR3aa: CASSQEARMNTEAFF
j_gene: TRBJ2-1; v_gene: TRBV6-1; CDR3aa: CASSPPGLAGGPPYNEQFF
j_gene: TRBJ2-3; v_gene: TRBV13; CDR3aa: CASSPRDQSTDTQYF
j_gene: TRBJ1-1; v_gene: TRBV19; CDR3aa: CATGSPGLWTEAFF
j_gene: TRBJ1-1; v_gene: TRBV30; CDR3aa: CAWGRVNTEAFF
j_gene: TRBJ1-2; v_gene: TRBV7-2; CDR3aa: CASRVSEFNYGYTF
j_gene: TRBJ2-1; v_gene: TRBV25-1; CDR3aa: CASSDALGQGIGEQFF
j_gene: TRBJ2-3; v_gene: TRBV29-1; CDR3aa: CSVAHLERGRDTQYF
j_gene: TRBJ2-2; v_gene: TRBV29-1; CDR3aa: CSAEGTVNTGELFF
j_gene: TRBJ2-7; v_gene: TRBV29-1; CDR3aa: CSVGTTYEQYF
j_gene: TRBJ2-7; v_gene: TRBV12-3/TRBV12-4; CDR3aa: CASSGFGNEQYF
j_gene: TRBJ2-5; v_gene: TRBV6-2/TRBV6-3; CDR3aa: CASSYSSRQETQYF
j_gene: TRBJ2-1; v_gene: TRBV12-3/TRBV12-4; CDR3aa: CASNDYNEQFF
j_gene: TRBJ2-7; v_gene: TRBV7-6; CDR3aa: CASSLATGMVYEQYF
j_gene: TRBJ2-2; v_gene: TRBV28; CDR3aa: CASSLVYTGELFF
j_gene: TRBJ2-3; v_gene: TRBV7-3; CDR3aa: CASGFQGRGTDTQYF
j_gene: TRBJ2-3; v_gene: TRBV6-9; CDR3aa: CASRSRDRGADTQYF
j_gene: TRBJ2-7; v_gene: TRBV2; CDR3aa: CASSGRLAGLLDEQYF
j_gene: TRBJ2-2; v_gene: TRBV29-1; CDR3aa: CSVADANTGELFF
j_gene: TRBJ1-2; v_gene: TRBV29-1; CDR3aa: CSVGTENYGYTF
j_gene: TRBJ2-5; v_gene: TRBV11-2; CDR3aa: CASSFGVQETQYF